This T cell receptor beta chain stems from a study of blood T cell repertoires in COVID-19. Notes on this clone: The DNA is omitted, as the CDR3 cannot be located on it reliably, and the CDR3 follows TCRdb's listing.

Repertoires were generated with immunoSEQ multiplex PCR, while TCRdb's copy carries only in-frame clones and drops some. The table shows 80,000 to 100,000 clones, with over 80% occurring only once. CDR1 and CDR2 from the germline V gene are MNHEY and SVGAGI. Inclusive of both ends, the CDR3 amounts to 14 amino acids. This clonotype was sampled from a human donor with active COVID-19. The donor label of this sample is uncertain. The specimen sequenced was peripheral blood. V usage is TRBV6-5 and J usage is TRBJ1-6; TRBD1, the D gene given by the table, was not confirmed from the DNA. The CDR3 protein is CASILDRGVSPLHF.